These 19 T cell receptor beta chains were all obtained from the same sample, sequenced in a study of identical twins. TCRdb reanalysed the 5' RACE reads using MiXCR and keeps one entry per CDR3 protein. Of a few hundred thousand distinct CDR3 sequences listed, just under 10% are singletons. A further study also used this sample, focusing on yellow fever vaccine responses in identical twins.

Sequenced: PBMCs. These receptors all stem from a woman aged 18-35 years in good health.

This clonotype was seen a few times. The CDR3 is CASSAHYTGELFF. In DNA form, the CDR3 reads TGTGCCAGCAGTGCACACTACACCGGGGAGCTGTTTTTT. This chain uses TRBV12-3 or TRBV12-4 with TRBJ2-2; D uncertain. The CDR3 runs to 13 residues. Trimming removed 5 bases at V and 3 bases at J, with 7 bases between.

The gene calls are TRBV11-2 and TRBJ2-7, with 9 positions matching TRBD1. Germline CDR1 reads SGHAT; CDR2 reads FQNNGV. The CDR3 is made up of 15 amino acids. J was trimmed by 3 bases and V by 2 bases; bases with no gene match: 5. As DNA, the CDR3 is TGTGCCAGCAGCTTATCACAGGGGGCTTTCTACGAGCAGTACTTC. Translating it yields CASSLSQGAFYEQYF.

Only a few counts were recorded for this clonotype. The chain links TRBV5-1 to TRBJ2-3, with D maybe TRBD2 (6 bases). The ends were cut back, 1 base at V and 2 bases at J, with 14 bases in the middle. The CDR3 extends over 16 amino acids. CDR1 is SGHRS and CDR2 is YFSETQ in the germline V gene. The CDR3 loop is CASSLQPGLFTDTQYF. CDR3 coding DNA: TGCGCCAGCAGCTTGCAACCGGGACTTTTCACAGATACGCAGTATTTT.

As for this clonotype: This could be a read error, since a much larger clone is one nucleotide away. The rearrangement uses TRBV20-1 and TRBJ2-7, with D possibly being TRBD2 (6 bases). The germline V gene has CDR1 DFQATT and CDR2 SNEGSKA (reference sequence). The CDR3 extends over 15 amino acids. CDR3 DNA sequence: TGCTGTGCTAGAGATCAGCTAGCGAGTACCTACGAGCAGTACTTC. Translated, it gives CCARDQLASTYEQYF.

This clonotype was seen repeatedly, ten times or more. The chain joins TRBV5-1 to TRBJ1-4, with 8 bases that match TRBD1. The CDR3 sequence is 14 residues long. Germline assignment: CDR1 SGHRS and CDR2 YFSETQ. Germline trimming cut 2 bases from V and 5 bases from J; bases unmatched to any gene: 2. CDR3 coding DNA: TGCGCCAGCAGCTTACAGGGGGAAAATGAAAAACTGTTTTTT. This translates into CASSLQGENEKLFF.

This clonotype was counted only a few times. CDR3 bases: TGTGCCAGCAGCTTGATGGGGGGATACTACGAGCAGTACTTC. Its translation is CASSLMGGYYEQYF. This chain connects TRBV5-5 to TRBJ2-7; the D gene is possibly TRBD2 (6 bases). The CDR3 has 14 amino acids. Germline CDR1 SGHKS, CDR2 YYEKEE (reference sequence). V was cut by 1 base and J by 3 bases, with 11 bases left in between.

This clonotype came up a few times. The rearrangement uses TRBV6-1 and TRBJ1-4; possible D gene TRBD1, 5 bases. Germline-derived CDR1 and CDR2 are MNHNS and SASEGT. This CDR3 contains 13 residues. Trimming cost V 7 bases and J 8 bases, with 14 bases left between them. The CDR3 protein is CASNLGPAEKLFF. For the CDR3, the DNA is TGTGCCAGCAACCTGGGACCTGCCGAAAAACTGTTTTTT.

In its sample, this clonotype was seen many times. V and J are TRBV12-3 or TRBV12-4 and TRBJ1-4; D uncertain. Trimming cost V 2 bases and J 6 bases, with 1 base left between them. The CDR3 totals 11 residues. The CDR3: CASSLHEKLFF. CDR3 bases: TGTGCCAGCAGTTTACATGAAAAACTGTTTTTT.

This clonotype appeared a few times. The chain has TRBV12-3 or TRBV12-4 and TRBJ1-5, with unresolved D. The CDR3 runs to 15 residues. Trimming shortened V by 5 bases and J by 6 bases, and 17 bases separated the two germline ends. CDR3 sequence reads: CASSHSGREGQPQHF. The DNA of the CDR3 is TGTGCCAGCAGTCACTCCGGGAGAGAGGGTCAGCCCCAGCATTTT.

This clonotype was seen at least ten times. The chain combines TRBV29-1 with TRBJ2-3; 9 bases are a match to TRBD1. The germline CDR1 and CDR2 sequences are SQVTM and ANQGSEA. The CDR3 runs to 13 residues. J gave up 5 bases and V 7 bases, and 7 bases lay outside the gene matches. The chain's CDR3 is CSAGTGFGDTQYF. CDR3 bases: TGCAGCGCCGGGACAGGGTTTGGAGATACGCAGTATTTT.

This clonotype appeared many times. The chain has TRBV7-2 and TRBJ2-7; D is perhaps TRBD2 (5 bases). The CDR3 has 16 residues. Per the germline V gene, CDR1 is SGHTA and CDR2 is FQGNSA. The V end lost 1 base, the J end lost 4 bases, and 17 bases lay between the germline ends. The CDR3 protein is CASSLELGSVGYEQYF. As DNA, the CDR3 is TGTGCCAGCAGCTTAGAGCTGGGGAGTGTAGGGTACGAGCAGTACTTC.

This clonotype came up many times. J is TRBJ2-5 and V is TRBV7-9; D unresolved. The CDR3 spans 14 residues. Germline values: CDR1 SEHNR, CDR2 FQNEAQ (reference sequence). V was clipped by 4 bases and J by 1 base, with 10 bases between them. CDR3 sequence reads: CASSSELVQETQYF. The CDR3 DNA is TGTGCCAGCAGCTCCGAACTCGTCCAAGAGACCCAGTACTTC. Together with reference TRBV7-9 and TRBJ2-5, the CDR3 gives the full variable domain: DTGVSQNPRHKITKRGQNVTFRCDPISEHNRLYWYRQTLGQGPEFLTYFQNEAQLEKSRLLSDRFSAERPKGSFSTLEIQRTEQGDSAMYLCASSSELVQETQYFGPGTRLLVL.

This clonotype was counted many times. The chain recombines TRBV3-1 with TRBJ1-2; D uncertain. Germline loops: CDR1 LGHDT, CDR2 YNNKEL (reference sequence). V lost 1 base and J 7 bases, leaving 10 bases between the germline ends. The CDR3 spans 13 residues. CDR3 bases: TGTGCCAGCAGCCAAGTGGGCTTAAGTGGCTACACCTTC. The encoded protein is CASSQVGLSGYTF.

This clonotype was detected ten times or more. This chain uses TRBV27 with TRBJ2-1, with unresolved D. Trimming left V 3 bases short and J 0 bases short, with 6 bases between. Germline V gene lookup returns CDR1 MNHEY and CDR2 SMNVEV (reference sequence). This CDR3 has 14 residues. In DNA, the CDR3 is TGTGCCAGCAGTTTCTCCTACTCCTACAATGAGCAGTTCTTC. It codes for CASSFSYSYNEQFF.

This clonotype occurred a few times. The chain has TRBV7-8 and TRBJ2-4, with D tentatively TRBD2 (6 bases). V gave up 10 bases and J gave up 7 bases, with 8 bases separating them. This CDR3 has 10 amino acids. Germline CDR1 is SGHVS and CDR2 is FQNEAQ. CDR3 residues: CATGGNIQYF. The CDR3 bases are TGTGCCACTGGGGGGAACATTCAGTACTTC.

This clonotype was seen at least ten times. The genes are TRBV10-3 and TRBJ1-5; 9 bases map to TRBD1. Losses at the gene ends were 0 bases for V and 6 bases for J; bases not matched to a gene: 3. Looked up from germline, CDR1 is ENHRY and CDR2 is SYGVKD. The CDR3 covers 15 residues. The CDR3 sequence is CAISESGQGSQPQHF. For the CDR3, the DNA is TGTGCCATCAGTGAGTCGGGACAGGGAAGTCAGCCCCAGCATTTT.

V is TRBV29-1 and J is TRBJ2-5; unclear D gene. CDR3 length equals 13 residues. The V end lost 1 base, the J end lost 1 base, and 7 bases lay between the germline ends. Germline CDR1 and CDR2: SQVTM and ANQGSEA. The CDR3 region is CSVEVTGQETQYF. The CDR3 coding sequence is TGCAGCGTTGAAGTGACGGGCCAAGAGACCCAGTACTTC.

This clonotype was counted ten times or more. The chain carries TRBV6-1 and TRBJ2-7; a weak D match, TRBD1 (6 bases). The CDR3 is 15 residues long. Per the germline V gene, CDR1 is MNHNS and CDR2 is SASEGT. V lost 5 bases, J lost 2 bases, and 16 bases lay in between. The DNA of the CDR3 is TGTGCCAGCAGTCCTTCCCCGGGACAAGCCTACGAGCAGTACTTC. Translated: CASSPSPGQAYEQYF.

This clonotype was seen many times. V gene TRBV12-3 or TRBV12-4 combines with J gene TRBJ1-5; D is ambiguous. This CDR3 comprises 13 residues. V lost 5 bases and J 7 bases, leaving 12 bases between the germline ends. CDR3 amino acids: CASSPAHGQPQHF. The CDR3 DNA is TGTGCCAGCAGTCCGGCCCACGGGCAGCCCCAGCATTTT.